This T cell receptor (beta chain) was recorded in a study of T-cell reconstitution after alpha-beta-depleted transplantation in children. This sample's TCRbeta library carried unique molecular identifier barcodes. TCRdb re-called the PCR reads with MiXCR, one entry per CDR3 protein. The sample carries about 360,000 distinct CDR3 sequences, 10% to 15% recorded once. Germline CDR1 MGHRA, CDR2 YSYEKL. V was trimmed by 2 bases and J by 0 bases, leaving 7 bases between them. The CDR3 is 14 amino acids. This clonotype came up a few times. The chain carries TRBV4-1 and TRBJ1-1; D unclear. Material: PBMCs, obtained from the stem cell graft. The sequence was obtained from a human donor who donated a stem cell graft to a child with Fanconi anemia. CDR3 nucleotides: TGCGCCAGCAGCCAAACAACAGTGAACACTGAAGCTTTCTTT. This codes for CASSQTTVNTEAFF.